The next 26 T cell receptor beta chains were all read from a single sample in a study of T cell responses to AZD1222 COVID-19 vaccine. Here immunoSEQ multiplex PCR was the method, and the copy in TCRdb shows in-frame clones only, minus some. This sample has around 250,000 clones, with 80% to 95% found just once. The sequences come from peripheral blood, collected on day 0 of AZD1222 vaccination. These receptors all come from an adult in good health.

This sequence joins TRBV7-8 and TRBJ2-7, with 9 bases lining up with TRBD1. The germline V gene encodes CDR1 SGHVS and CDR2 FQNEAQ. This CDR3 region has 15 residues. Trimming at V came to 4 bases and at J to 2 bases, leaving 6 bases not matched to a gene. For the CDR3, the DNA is TGTGCCAGCAGCTCCCCGGGACAGGGACCCTACGAGCAGTACTTC. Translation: CASSSPGQGPYEQYF. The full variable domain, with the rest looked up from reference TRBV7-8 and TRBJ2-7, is GAGVSQSPRYKVAKRGQDVALRCDPISGHVSLFWYQQALGQGPEFLTYFQNEAQLDKSGLPSDRFFAERPEGSVSTLKIQRTQQEDSAVYLCASSSPGQGPYEQYFGPGTRLTVT.

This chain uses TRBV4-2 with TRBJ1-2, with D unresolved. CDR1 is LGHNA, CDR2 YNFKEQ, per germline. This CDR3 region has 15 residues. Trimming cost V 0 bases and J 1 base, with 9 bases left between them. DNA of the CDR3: TGTGCCAGCAGCCAAGATTCAGCACTTAACTATGGCTACACCTTC. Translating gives CASSQDSALNYGYTF.

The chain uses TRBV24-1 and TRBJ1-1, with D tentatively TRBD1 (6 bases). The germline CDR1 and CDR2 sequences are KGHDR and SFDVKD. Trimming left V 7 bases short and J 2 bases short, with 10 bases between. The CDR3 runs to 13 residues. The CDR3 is CATSRDTNTEAFF. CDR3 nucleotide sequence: TGTGCCACCAGCCGGGACACTAACACTGAAGCTTTCTTT.

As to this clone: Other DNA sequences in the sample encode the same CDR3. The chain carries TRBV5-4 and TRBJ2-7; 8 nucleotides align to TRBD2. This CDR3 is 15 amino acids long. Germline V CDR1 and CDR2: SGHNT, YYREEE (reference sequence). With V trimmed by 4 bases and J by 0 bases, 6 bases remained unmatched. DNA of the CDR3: TGTGCCAGCAGCCCGGGGGGGCGGAGCTCCTACGAGCAGTACTTC. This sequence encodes CASSPGGRSSYEQYF. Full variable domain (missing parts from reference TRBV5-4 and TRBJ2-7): ETGVTQSPTHLIKTRGQQVTLRCSSQSGHNTVSWYQQALGQGPQFIFQYYREEENGRGNFPPRFSGLQFPNYSSELNVNALELDDSALYLCASSPGGRSSYEQYFGPGTRLTVT.

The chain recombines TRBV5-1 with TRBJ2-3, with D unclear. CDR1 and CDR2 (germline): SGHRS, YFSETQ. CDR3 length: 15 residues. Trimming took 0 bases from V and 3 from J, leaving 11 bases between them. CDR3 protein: CASSLDPSSTDTQYF. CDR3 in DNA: TGCGCCAGCAGCTTGGATCCTTCTAGTACAGATACGCAGTATTTT.

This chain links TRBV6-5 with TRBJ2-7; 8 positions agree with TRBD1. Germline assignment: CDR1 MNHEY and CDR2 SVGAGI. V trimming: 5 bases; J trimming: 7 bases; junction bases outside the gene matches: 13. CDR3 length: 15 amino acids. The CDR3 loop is CASSTQDRDLKEQYF. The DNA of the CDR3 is TGTGCCAGCAGTACGCAGGACAGGGATCTTAAGGAGCAGTACTTC.

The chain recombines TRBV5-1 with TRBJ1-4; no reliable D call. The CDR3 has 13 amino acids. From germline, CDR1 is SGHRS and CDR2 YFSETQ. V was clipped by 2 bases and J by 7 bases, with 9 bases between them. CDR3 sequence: CASSLRTAEKLFF. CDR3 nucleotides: TGCGCCAGCAGCTTAAGGACGGCTGAAAAACTGTTTTTT.

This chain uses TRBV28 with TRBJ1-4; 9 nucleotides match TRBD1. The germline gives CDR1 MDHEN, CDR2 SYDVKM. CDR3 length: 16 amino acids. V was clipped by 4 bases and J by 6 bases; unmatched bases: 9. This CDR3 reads CASSSLGQGAHEKLFF. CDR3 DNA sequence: TGTGCCAGCAGTTCCCTGGGACAGGGTGCGCATGAAAAACTGTTTTTT.

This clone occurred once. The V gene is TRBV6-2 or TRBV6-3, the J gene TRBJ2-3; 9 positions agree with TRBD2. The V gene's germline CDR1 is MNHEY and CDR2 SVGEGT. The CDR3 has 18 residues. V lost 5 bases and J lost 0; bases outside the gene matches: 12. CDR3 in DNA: TGTGCCAGCAGTGAGGTCGAGCGGGGGGTCCCTAGCACAGATACGCAGTATTTT. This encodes CASSEVERGVPSTDTQYF.

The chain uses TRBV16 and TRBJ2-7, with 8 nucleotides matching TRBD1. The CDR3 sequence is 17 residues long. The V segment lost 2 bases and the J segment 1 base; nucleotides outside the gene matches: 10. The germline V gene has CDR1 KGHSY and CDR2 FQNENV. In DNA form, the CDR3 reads TGTGCCAGCAGCCAACGGTTTGTTTGGACAGGGTCCTACGAGCAGTACTTC. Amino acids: CASSQRFVWTGSYEQYF.

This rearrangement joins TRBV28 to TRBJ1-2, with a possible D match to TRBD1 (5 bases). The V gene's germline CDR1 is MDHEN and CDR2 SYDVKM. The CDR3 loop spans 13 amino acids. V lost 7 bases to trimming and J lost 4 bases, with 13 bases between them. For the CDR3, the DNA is TGTGCCAGCACAGGGAGGAGTATCTATGGCTACACCTTC. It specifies CASTGRSIYGYTF.

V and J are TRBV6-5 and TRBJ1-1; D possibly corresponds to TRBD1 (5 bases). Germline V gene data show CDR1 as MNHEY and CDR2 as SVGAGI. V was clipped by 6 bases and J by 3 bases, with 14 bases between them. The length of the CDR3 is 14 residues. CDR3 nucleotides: TGTGCCAGCAGCATGGGGGAATATGACACTGAAGCTTTCTTT. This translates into CASSMGEYDTEAFF.

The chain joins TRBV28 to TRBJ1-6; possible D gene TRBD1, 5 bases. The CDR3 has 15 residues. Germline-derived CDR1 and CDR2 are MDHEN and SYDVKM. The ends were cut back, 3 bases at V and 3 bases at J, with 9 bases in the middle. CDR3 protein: CASSLKGFYNSPLHF. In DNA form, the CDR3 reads TGTGCCAGCAGTTTGAAGGGGTTCTATAATTCACCCCTCCACTTT.

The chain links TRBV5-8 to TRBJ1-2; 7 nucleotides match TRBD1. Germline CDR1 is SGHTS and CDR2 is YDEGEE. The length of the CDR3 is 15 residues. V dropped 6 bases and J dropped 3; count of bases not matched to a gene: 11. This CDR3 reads CASTTTGSLYYGYTF. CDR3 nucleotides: TGTGCCAGCACCACGACAGGGTCCCTTTACTATGGCTACACCTTC.

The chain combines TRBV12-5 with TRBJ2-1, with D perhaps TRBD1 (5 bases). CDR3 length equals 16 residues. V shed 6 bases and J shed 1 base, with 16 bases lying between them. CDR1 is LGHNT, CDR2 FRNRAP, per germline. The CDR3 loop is CASGSGGATSYNEQFF. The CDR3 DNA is TGTGCTAGTGGCTCCGGTGGGGCCACTTCCTACAATGAGCAGTTCTTC.

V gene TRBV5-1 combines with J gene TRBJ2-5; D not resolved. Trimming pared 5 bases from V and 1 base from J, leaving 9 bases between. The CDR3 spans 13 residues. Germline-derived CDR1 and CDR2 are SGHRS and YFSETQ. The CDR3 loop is CASRSGPQETQYF. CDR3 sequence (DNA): TGCGCCAGCAGGTCAGGTCCCCAAGAGACCCAGTACTTC.

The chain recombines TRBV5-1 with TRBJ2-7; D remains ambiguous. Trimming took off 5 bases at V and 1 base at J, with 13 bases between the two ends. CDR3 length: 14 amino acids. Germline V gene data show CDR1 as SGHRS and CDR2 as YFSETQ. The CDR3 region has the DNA TGCGCCAGCAGGACCGCAAGGGTTTCCTACGAGCAGTACTTC. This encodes CASRTARVSYEQYF.

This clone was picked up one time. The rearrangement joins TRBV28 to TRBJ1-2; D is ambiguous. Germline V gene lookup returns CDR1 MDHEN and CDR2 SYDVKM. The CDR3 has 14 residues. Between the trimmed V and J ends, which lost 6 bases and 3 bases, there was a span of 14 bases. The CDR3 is CASSLSDGYYGYTF. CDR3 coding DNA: TGTGCCAGCAGCCTGTCCGACGGGTACTATGGCTACACCTTC.

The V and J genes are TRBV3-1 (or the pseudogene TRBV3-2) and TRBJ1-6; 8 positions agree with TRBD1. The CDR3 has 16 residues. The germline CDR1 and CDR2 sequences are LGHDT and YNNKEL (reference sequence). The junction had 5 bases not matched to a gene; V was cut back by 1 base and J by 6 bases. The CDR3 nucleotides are TGTGCCAGCAGCCAAGCAGGGGGCGCAGGTAATTCACCCCTCCACTTT. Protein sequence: CASSQAGGAGNSPLHF.

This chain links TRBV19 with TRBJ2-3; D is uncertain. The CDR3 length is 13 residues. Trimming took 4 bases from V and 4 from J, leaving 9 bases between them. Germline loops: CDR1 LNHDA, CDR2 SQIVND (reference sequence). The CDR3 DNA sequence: TGTGCCAGTAGTAACCCCTCCTCAGATACGCAGTATTTT. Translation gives CASSNPSSDTQYF.

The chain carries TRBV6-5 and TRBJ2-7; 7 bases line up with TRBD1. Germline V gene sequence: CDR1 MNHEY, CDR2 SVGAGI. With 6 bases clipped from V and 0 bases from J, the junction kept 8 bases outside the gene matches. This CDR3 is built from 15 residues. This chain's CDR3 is CASRFQGEASYEQYF. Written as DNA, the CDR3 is TGTGCCAGCAGATTCCAGGGGGAAGCCTCCTACGAGCAGTACTTC.

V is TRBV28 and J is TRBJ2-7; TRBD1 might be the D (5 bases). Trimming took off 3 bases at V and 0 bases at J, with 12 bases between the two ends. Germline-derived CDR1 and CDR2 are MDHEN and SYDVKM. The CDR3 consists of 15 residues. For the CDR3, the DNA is TGTGCCAGCAGTTTGAGGTTACAGGCCTCCTACGAGCAGTACTTC. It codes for CASSLRLQASYEQYF.

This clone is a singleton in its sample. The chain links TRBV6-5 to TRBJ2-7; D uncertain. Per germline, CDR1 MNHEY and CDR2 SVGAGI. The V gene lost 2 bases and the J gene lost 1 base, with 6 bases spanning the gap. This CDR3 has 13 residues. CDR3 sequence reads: CASSYGVSYEQYF. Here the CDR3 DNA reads TGTGCCAGCAGTTACGGCGTATCCTACGAGCAGTACTTC.

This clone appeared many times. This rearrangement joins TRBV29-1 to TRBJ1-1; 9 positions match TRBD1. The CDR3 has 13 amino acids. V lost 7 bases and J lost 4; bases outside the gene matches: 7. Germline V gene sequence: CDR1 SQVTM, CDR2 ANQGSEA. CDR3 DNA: TGCAGCGGCTGGACAGGGGAAGGCACTGAAGCTTTCTTT. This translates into CSGWTGEGTEAFF.

Written as DNA, the CDR3 is TGTGCCAGCAGCGTAGGGAGCGCCAACACAGATACGCAGTATTTT. Protein product: CASSVGSANTDTQYF. V usage is TRBV9 and J usage is TRBJ2-3; D remains ambiguous. Germline lookup yields CDR1 SGDLS and CDR2 YYNGEE. Trimming removed 0 bases at V and 2 bases at J, with 10 bases between. The length of the CDR3 is 15 residues.

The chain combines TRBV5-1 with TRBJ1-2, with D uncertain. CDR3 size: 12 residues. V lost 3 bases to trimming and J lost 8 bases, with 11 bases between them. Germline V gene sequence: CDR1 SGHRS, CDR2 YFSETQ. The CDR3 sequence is CASSSNFAGYTF. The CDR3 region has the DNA TGCGCCAGCAGCTCTAATTTCGCCGGCTACACCTTC.